This T cell receptor (beta chain) was sequenced for a study of T cell repertoires in cytomegalovirus infection. Across the study: Public TCR beta signatures indicated both CMV infection and matching HLA type. General observations from the study: Carriage of CMV together with the relevant HLA was identifiable through cumulative public TCR beta family frequency. It was HLA-C-restricted CMV-specific TCR beta clonotypes that dominated the response ex vivo.

The table lists this clonotype with a few counts. Its antigen is as yet unknown. Germline V lookup: CDR1 LNHNV, CDR2 YYDKDF (reference sequence). The J segment lost 1 base and the V segment lost 2 bases, leaving 4 bases of the junction unmatched. CDR3 length equals 15 residues. One entry per CDR3 protein results from TCRdb running MiXCR on the reads. The sample consists of approximately 180,000 distinct CDR3 sequences, 17% of them appearing once. This chain uses TRBV15 with TRBJ1-2; 7 bases are shared with TRBD1. The clonotype comes from a human donor in good health (CMV status not recorded). Some clones in this sample may be carry-over from other donors' samples. The sample consisted of CD8+ T cells from PBMCs. The CDR3 DNA reads as TGTGCCACCAGCAGAAGGACAGGAATTAACTATGGCTACACCTTC. This codes for CATSRRTGINYGYTF.